This TCR beta chain was recorded in a study of blood T cell repertoires in COVID-19. As processed by the authors: Quantification of nucleated cells was approximated via reference gene primer amplification. Produced via immunoSEQ multiplex PCR; TCRdb's table is partial and in-frame only. The D gene and trimming were derived from the DNA, and the V and J assignments and clone size from that table. The sample carries hundreds of thousands of clones, 87% recorded once. V shed 2 bases and J shed 5 bases, with 13 bases lying between them. The CDR3 sequence is 15 residues long. The germline CDR1 and CDR2 sequences are LNHDA and SQIVND (reference sequence).

The sequence was obtained from a woman aged 25-40 years with acute COVID-19. This rearrangement joins TRBV19 to TRBJ1-5; tentatively, D is TRBD1 (5 bases). The specimen sequenced was PBMCs or T cells enriched from blood (not recorded which). The CDR3 region is CASSIRHRQDQPQHF. The CDR3 DNA reads as TGTGCCAGTAGTATAAGACACAGGCAAGATCAGCCCCAGCATTTT.